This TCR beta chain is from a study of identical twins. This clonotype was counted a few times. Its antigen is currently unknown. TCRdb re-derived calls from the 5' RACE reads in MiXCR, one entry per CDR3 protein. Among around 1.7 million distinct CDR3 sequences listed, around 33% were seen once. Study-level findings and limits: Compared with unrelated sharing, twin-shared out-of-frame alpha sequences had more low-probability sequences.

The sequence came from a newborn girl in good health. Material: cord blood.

The CDR3 is CASSQDHSAGGTDTQYF. The CDR3 DNA is TGTGCCAGCAGCCAAGATCACTCCGCGGGGGGCACAGATACGCAGTATTTT. This sequence joins TRBV4-2 and TRBJ2-3; 7 bases map to TRBD2. Trimming at V came to 0 bases and at J to 1 base, leaving 7 bases not matched to a gene. The CDR3 runs to 17 residues. Germline assignment: CDR1 LGHNA and CDR2 YNFKEQ.